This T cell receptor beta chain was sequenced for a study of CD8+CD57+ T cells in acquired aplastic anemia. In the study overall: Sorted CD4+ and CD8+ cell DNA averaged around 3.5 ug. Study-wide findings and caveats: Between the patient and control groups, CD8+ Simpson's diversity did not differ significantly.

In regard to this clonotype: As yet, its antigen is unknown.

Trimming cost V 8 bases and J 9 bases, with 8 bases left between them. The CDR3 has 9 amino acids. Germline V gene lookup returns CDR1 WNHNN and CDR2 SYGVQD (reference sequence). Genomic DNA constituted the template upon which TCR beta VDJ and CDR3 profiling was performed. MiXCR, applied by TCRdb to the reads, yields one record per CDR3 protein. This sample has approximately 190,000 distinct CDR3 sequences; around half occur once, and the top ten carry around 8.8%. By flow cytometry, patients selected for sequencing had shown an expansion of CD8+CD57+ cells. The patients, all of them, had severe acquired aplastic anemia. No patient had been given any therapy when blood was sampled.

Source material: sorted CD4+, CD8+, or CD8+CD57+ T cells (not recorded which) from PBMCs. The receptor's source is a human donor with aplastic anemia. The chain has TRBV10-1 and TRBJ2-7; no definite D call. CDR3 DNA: TGCGCCAGCGACCTTGGGCAGTACTTC. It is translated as CASDLGQYF.